This T cell receptor (beta chain) was identified in a study of long-term antiretroviral therapy in people with HIV. About the study: The oldest samples precede the 2015 immediate-ART recommendation by about a decade. The study's findings and limits: HIV repertoires spanned narrower CDR3 length ranges than controls.

immunoSEQ v3.0 was run at survey level. This table comes from immunoSEQ multiplex PCR, and its TCRdb copy is limited to in-frame clones, with some not included. The sample includes about 21,000 clones, approximately 82% of them seen just once. As regards this clone: The antigen is not known.

Germline loops: CDR1 ENHRY, CDR2 SYGVKD. V lost 9 bases and J 2 bases, leaving 14 bases between the germline ends. CDR3 length equals 13 residues. Source: unsorted PBMCs, taken 0.2 years after starting antiretroviral therapy. The clonotype originates from a woman aged 25 to 39 with HIV. The rearrangement links TRBV10-3 to TRBJ2-7; D might be TRBD1 (6 bases). The CDR3 region is CAIASGQPYEQYF. The CDR3 nucleotides are TGTGCCATTGCTTCGGGACAACCCTACGAGCAGTACTTC.